This T cell receptor beta chain was sequenced during a study of T cell responses to AZD1222 COVID-19 vaccine. Study information: Pooled together were second doses at about 4 or about 12 weeks.

Broader study findings: Close to half of spike-specific TCRs reportedly recognize unmutated variant regions. There were repertoire samples only from the period after the peak T cell response.

A remark on this clone: What it binds is unknown.

Libraries were prepared by immunoSEQ multiplex PCR; TCRdb keeps only in-frame clonotypes and omits some of them. The sample has around 100,000 clones, 65% to 85% seen once. Material: peripheral blood, obtained on day 0 of AZD1222 vaccination. The receptor was isolated from an adult in good health.

The chain's CDR3 is CASRQGSGTEAFF. The CDR3 DNA is TGTGCCAGTCGACAGGGCTCGGGTACTGAAGCTTTCTTT. The chain links TRBV19 to TRBJ1-1; 7 bases fit TRBD1. The CDR3 contains 13 residues. After removal of 8 bases from V and 5 bases from J, the junction contained 8 bases not matched to a gene. CDR1 and CDR2 from the germline V gene are LNHDA and SQIVND (reference sequence).